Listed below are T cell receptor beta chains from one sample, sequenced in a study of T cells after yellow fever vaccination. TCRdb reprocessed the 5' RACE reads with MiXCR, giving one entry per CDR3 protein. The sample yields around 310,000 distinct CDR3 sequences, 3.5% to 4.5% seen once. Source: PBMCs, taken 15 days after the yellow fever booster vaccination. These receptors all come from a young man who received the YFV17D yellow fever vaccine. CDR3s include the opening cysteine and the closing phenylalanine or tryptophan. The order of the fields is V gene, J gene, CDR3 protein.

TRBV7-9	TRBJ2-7	CASSLEVHEQYF
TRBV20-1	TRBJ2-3	CSARPVPESNTDTQYF
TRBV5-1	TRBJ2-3	CASSLGATDTDTQYF
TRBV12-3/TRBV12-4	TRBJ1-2	CASSLPEISEYGYTF
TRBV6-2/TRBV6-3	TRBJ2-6	CASSYPKNSGANVLTF
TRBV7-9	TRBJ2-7	CASSRDRASTYEQYF
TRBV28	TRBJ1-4	CASSLVGHRTNEKLFF
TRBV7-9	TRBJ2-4	CASSQWTGSWNLAKNIQYF
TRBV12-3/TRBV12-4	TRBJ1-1	CASSPLGADTEAFF
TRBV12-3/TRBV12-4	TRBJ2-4	CASSEPRQGYSIQYF
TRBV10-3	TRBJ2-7	CAIRQGIEQYF
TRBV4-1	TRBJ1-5	CASSQVEGASEAQHF
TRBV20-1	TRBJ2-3	CSASTAVRDTQYF
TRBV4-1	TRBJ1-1	CASSLRGGRTEAFF
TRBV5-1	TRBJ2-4	CASSSGTGGFIQYF
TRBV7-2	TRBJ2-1	CASSPSWGQSGPGQFF
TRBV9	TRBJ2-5	CASSVAVGETQYF
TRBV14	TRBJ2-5	CASSQWAGAPQETQYF
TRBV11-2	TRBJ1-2	CASSSVRQGYGYTF
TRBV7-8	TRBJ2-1	CASSSTGGTHNEQFF
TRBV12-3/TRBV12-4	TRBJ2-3	CASTKGMEDTQYF
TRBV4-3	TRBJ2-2	CASSQESPGVGELFF
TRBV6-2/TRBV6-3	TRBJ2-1	CASSYSIVGNEQFF
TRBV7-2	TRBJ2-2	CASSLGGGGNTGELFF
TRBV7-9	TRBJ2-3	CASSLVLSGDHRDTQYF
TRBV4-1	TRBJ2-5	CASSQVGGPSETQYF
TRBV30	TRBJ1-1	CACRRETALQGAFF
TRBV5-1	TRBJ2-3	CASSLAGRTTDTQYF
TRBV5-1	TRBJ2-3	CASSIASASTDTQYF
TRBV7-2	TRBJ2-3	CASSFTSGGEQYF
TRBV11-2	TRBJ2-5	CASSPFRDSQSRETQYF
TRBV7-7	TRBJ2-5	CASSLGTGGNQETQYF
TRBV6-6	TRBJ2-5	CASRPGRVQETQYF
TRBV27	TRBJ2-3	CASSLSLGSVTDTQYF
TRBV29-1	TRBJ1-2	CSVGQLYGYTF
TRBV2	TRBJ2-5	CASSGQGGKETQYF
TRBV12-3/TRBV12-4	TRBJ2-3	CASSLRSQGGTDTQYF
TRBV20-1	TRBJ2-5	CSARDGEETQYF
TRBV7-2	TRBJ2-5	CASRLGGGAGETQYF
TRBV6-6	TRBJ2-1	CASSYPGAGGPRNEQFF
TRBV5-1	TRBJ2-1	CASSRSDEQFF
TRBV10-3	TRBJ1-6	CAVNRGPNSPLHF
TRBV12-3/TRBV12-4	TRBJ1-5	CASRPEGDRDQPQHF
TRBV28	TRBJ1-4	CASTIRGVDEKLFF
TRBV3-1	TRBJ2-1	CASSLLAGGVSDEQFF
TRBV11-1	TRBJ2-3	CASSFPGKSDTQYF
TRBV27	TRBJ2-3	CASNSFGGFTDTQYF
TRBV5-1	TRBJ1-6	CASSSGQRYNSPLHF
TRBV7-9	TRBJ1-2	CASSWGSGGYTF
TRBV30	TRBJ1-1	CAWSWTGEGEAFF